The 9 T cell receptor beta chains below come from one sample, sequenced in a study of naive and memory T cell subsets (dated by TCRdb to between 2016 and 2019). The study reported a robust and sensitive protocol to amplify, sequence and analyze TCRs, based on 3' ligation of a UMI-containing oligonucleotide to TCR cDNA. The library came from 5' RACE. The sequencing machine was an Illumina MiSeq. The ligated cDNA was amplified in four rounds of PCR with nested alpha and beta constant region primers together with the SP2 primer. The public reads were reprocessed in TCRdb via fastp at Q25 and MiXCR, keeping in-frame beta chains. Duplicate CDR3 protein sequences are folded into a single record with the most common DNA and genes. In this sample the table shows roughly 62,000 distinct CDR3 sequences, 7% to 8% of which occur a single time. The ten largest account for about 19% of the sample. The receptors here all came from a female donor in good health.

This clonotype was seen a handful of times. The chain couples TRBV9 to TRBJ2-1; 7 nucleotides agree with TRBD2. From germline, CDR1 is SGDLS and CDR2 YYNGEE. V dropped 1 base and J dropped 5; count of bases not matched to a gene: 9. The CDR3 sequence is 16 residues long. The CDR3: CASSVIAEGGNNEQFF. CDR3 DNA sequence: TGTGCCAGCAGCGTAATTGCCGAGGGAGGGAACAATGAGCAGTTCTTC. Combining the CDR3 with reference TRBV9 and TRBJ2-1 gives the whole variable domain DSGVTQTPKHLITATGQRVTLRCSPRSGDLSVYWYQQSLDQGLQFLIQYYNGEERAKGNILERFSAQQFPDLHSELNLSSLELGDSALYFCASSVIAEGGNNEQFFGPGTRLTVL.

A word on this clonotype: A much larger clone lies a single base off, so this may be a read error. The chain couples TRBV7-6 to TRBJ2-7; 9 bases fit TRBD2. This CDR3 contains 16 residues. Germline V gene sequence: CDR1 SGHVS, CDR2 FNYEAQ. V lost 4 bases to trimming and J lost 0 bases; unmatched junction nucleotides: 7. Here the CDR3 DNA reads TGTGCCAGCAGCTCCCGGTCTAGCGGGAACTCCTACGAGCAGTACTTC. Amino acid sequence: CASSSRSSGNSYEQYF. Combining the CDR3 with reference TRBV7-6 and TRBJ2-7 gives the whole variable domain GAGVSQSPRYKVTKRGQDVALRCDPISGHVSLYWYRQALGQGPEFLTYFNYEAQQDKSGLPNDRFSAERPEGSISTLTIQRTEQRDSAMYRCASSSRSSGNSYEQYFGPGTRLTVT.

This clonotype has only a few counts. The chain joins TRBV20-1 to TRBJ1-1; D uncertain. V was shortened by 5 bases and J by 7 bases, with 11 bases between the two germline ends. The CDR3 length is 11 residues. Germline-derived CDR1 and CDR2 are DFQATT and SNEGSKA (reference sequence). The CDR3 loop is CSAEKELEAFF. CDR3 in DNA: TGCAGTGCTGAGAAAGAACTTGAAGCTTTCTTT.

The J gene is TRBJ1-5, the V gene TRBV6-6; no clear D. This CDR3 is 14 amino acids long. Germline V gives CDR1 MNHNY, CDR2 SVGAGI (reference sequence). The V gene lost 5 bases and the J gene lost 1 base, with 9 bases spanning the gap. The CDR3 bases are TGTGCCAGCAGTCCATCCGTCAGCAATCAGCCCCAGCATTTT. Encoded protein: CASSPSVSNQPQHF.

This clonotype was seen ten or more times. This chain links TRBV6-5 with TRBJ1-3; D unresolved. The V end lost 11 bases, the J end lost 3 bases, and 8 bases lay between the germline ends. The length of the CDR3 is 11 residues. CDR1 and CDR2 from the germline V gene are MNHEY and SVGAGI. CDR3 residues: CARRGGNTIYF. CDR3 bases: TGTGCCCGCCGGGGTGGAAACACCATATATTTT.

This clonotype came up many times. This chain links TRBV10-2 with TRBJ1-1; D unresolved. V was clipped by 6 bases and J by 2 bases, with 7 bases between them. Germline CDR1 and CDR2: WSHSY and SAAADI. The CDR3 has 12 amino acids. In DNA, the CDR3 is TGCGCCAGCAGGATGGGTAACACTGAAGCTTTCTTT. Protein sequence: CASRMGNTEAFF.

This clonotype has more than one count but fewer than ten. The rearrangement uses TRBV29-1 and TRBJ2-4; the match to TRBD2 covers 12 bases. Germline loops: CDR1 SQVTM, CDR2 ANQGSEA. This CDR3 is built from 17 residues. The V segment lost 5 bases and the J segment 7 bases; nucleotides outside the gene matches: 15. Here the CDR3 reads CSVQGQGLAGSENIQYF. In DNA form, the CDR3 reads TGCAGCGTTCAAGGCCAAGGACTAGCGGGATCCGAGAACATTCAGTACTTC.

This clonotype has just a few counts. The chain is built from TRBV28 and TRBJ1-5; unclear D gene. Per the germline V gene, CDR1 is MDHEN and CDR2 is SYDVKM. V was pared by 4 bases and J by 1 base, with 8 bases between. The CDR3 totals 14 residues. The CDR3 DNA follows: TGTGCCAGCAGTTGGATGGGGAGCAATCAGCCCCAGCATTTT. Translation gives CASSWMGSNQPQHF.

This clonotype occurred many times. The rearrangement links TRBV27 to TRBJ1-6; 11 bases map to TRBD1. The CDR3 extends over 14 amino acids. Germline assignment: CDR1 MNHEY and CDR2 SMNVEV (reference sequence). The V and J ends lost 10 bases and 11 bases, in that order; junction bases with no gene match: 10. DNA for the CDR3: TGTGCCACCAGGACAGGGGGCGGTCAAGCACCCCTCCACTTT. Amino acid sequence: CATRTGGGQAPLHF.